The source of this T cell receptor beta chain is a study of blood T cell repertoires in COVID-19. Whole-study context: The origin of the acute and convalescent COVID-19 samples was the United States, Italy and Spain. From T cells, B-cell-depleted T cells, or PBMCs came the material, which was cDNA or gDNA.

The germline gives CDR1 LGHDT, CDR2 YNNKEL (reference sequence). V lost 4 bases to trimming and J lost 8 bases; unmatched junction nucleotides: 7. This CDR3 comprises 14 residues. Study processing details: Using reference gene primer amplification, nucleated cell counts were estimated. TCRdb keeps only in-frame clones here, not all; method: immunoSEQ multiplex PCR. V and J calls and clone size follow that table, whereas D and trimming were derived from the DNA. The sample yields about 80,000 clones, less than 85% seen once. This receptor was identified in a man in his 70s with active or convalescent COVID-19. The sample was peripheral blood. The rearrangement links TRBV3-1 (or the pseudogene TRBV3-2) to TRBJ1-2; 10 bases are shared with TRBD1. Here the CDR3 reads CASSPLDRGQGYTF. Here the CDR3 DNA reads TGTGCCAGCAGCCCTTTAGACAGGGGGCAAGGCTACACCTTC.